The TCR beta chain under discussion was sequenced for a study of blood T cell repertoires in COVID-19. Looking at the study overall: PBMCs, B-cell-depleted T cells, or T cells were the source of the cDNA or gDNA that made up the material.

Original processing notes: How many nucleated cells were present was estimated from reference gene primer amplification. Measured with immunoSEQ multiplex PCR; TCRdb has only the in-frame clones, and not every one. V and J calls plus clone size are reproduced from that table; the DNA served to infer D and trimming. The sample contains about 150,000 clones, over 80% of which appear only once. The CDR3 loop spans 13 amino acids. Germline V gives CDR1 MDHEN, CDR2 SYDVKM. With 3 bases removed from V and 5 bases from J, the gap between germline ends came to 8 bases. This sequence originates from a man older than 75 with acute or convalescent COVID-19. The chain is built from TRBV28 and TRBJ1-5; D not certain. The sample taken for sequencing was peripheral blood. CDR3 in DNA: TGTGCCAGCAGTTTTCCCCCCGATCAGCCCCAGCATTTT. It specifies CASSFPPDQPQHF.